Listed below are T cell receptor beta chains from one sample, sequenced in a study of T cell repertoires in cytomegalovirus infection. TCRdb ran MiXCR on the reads and lists one entry per CDR3 protein. The table has roughly 140,000 distinct CDR3 sequences, 23% seen once. Input material: PBMCs. Receptors originate from a human donor in good health (CMV status not recorded). Some clones in this sample may be carry-over from other donors' samples. Each CDR3 is given with its conserved first and last residue. Fields, in order: J gene, V gene, CDR3 protein.

J gene: TRBJ1-1; V gene: TRBV6-2/TRBV6-3; CDR3 protein: CASRNSDGNTEAFF
J gene: TRBJ2-7; V gene: TRBV11-2; CDR3 protein: CASSFGTSGISSYEQYF
J gene: TRBJ2-5; V gene: TRBV19; CDR3 protein: CASSPPPGQGAWETQYF
J gene: TRBJ1-5; V gene: TRBV7-2; CDR3 protein: CASSAYRDQNQPQHF
J gene: TRBJ2-5; V gene: TRBV7-9; CDR3 protein: CASSLVQEETQYF
J gene: TRBJ1-2; V gene: TRBV20-1; CDR3 protein: CSVPQGSYGYTF
J gene: TRBJ2-1; V gene: TRBV28; CDR3 protein: CASSLRSPYNEQFF
J gene: TRBJ2-5; V gene: TRBV7-3; CDR3 protein: CASSHGGAHPQYF
J gene: TRBJ1-5; V gene: TRBV18; CDR3 protein: CASSPGQTNQPQHF
J gene: TRBJ1-2; V gene: TRBV24-1; CDR3 protein: CATSADSLGGYTF
J gene: TRBJ2-5; V gene: TRBV7-2; CDR3 protein: CASSLISGVETQYF
J gene: TRBJ1-3; V gene: TRBV29-1; CDR3 protein: CSVSTGTVSGNTIYF
J gene: TRBJ1-2; V gene: TRBV7-2; CDR3 protein: CASSRLGERGSGYTF
J gene: TRBJ1-5; V gene: TRBV4-3; CDR3 protein: CASSQDWRDQPQHF
J gene: TRBJ2-7; V gene: TRBV7-8; CDR3 protein: CASSLGLVSYEQYF
J gene: TRBJ2-3; V gene: TRBV6-1; CDR3 protein: CASTRAPNTDTQYF
J gene: TRBJ1-1; V gene: TRBV28; CDR3 protein: CASSRQGIGAFF
J gene: TRBJ2-5; V gene: TRBV7-3; CDR3 protein: CASSRVGGQGTQYF
J gene: TRBJ2-7; V gene: TRBV7-2; CDR3 protein: CASSRTAGSYEQYF
J gene: TRBJ2-2; V gene: TRBV6-2/TRBV6-3; CDR3 protein: CASRRGGAVPTGELFF
J gene: TRBJ2-1; V gene: TRBV5-4; CDR3 protein: CASSFGGGGSYNEQFF
J gene: TRBJ2-1; V gene: TRBV11-2; CDR3 protein: CASSLASGPYNEQFF
J gene: TRBJ2-7; V gene: TRBV9; CDR3 protein: CASSVSPGTHEQYF
J gene: TRBJ1-1; V gene: TRBV7-2; CDR3 protein: CASSLFREEDTEAFF
J gene: TRBJ2-2; V gene: TRBV5-3; CDR3 protein: CASSLIDYNTGELFF